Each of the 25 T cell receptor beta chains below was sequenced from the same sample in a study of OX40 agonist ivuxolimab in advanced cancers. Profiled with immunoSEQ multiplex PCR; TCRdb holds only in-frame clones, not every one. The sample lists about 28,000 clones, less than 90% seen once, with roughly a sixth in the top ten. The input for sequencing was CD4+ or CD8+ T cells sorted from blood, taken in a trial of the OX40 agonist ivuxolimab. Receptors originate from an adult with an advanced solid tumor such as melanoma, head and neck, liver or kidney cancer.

The chain's CDR3 is CASRTWGNTEAFF. The CDR3, as DNA: TGTGCCAGCAGGACCTGGGGGAACACTGAAGCTTTCTTT. The chain employs TRBV27 and TRBJ1-1, with D hard to call. The CDR3 contains 13 residues. The V gene's germline CDR1 is MNHEY and CDR2 SMNVEV (reference sequence). Between the trimmed V and J ends, which lost 6 bases and 1 base, there was a span of 9 bases.

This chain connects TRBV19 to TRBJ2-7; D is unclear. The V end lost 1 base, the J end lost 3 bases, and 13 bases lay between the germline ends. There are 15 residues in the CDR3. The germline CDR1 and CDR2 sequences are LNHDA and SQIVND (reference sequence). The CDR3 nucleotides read TGTGCCAGTAGTATAGGGCCGGGCCAGCTCTACGAGCAGTACTTC. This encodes CASSIGPGQLYEQYF.

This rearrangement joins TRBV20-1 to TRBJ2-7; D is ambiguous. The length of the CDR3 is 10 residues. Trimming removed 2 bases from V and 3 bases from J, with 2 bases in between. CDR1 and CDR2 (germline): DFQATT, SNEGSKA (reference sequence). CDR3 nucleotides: TGCAGTGCTAGAAGCTACGAGCAGTACTTC. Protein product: CSARSYEQYF.

The CDR3 bases are TGTGCCAGCAGCTTAGAACAGGTATTCTACGAGCAGTACTTC. It is translated as CASSLEQVFYEQYF. V is TRBV7-9 and J is TRBJ2-7; the D gene is possibly TRBD1 (5 bases). CDR3 length: 14 residues. CDR1 is SEHNR and CDR2 is FQNEAQ in the germline V gene (reference sequence). V was shortened by 1 base and J by 3 bases, with 10 bases between the two germline ends. Together with reference TRBV7-9 and TRBJ2-7, the CDR3 gives the full variable domain: DTGVSQNPRHKITKRGQNVTFRCDPISEHNRLYWYRQTLGQGPEFLTYFQNEAQLEKSRLLSDRFSAERPKGSFSTLEIQRTEQGDSAMYLCASSLEQVFYEQYFGPGTRLTVT.

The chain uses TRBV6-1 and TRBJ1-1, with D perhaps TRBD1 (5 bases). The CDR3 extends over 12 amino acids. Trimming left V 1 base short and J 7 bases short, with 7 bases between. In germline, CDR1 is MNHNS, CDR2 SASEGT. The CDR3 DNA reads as TGTGCCAGCAGTGAAGACAGGCTTGAAGCTTTCTTT. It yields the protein CASSEDRLEAFF.

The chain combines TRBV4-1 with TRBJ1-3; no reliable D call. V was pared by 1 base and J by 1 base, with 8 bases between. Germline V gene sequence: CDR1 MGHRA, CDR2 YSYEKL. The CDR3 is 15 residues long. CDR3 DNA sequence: TGCGCCAGCAGCCAAGGGTTCCAGTCTGGAAACACCATATATTTT. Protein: CASSQGFQSGNTIYF.

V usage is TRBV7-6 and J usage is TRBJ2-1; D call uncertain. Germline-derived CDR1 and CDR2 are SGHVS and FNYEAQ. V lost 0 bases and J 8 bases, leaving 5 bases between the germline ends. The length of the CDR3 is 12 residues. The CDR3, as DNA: TGTGCCAGCAGCTTAGCGTCCGATGAGCAGTTCTTC. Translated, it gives CASSLASDEQFF.

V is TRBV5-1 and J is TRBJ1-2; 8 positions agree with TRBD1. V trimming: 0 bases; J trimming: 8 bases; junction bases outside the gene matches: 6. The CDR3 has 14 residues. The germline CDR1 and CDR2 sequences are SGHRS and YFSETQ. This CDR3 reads CASSLATGVFGYTF. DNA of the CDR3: TGCGCCAGCAGCTTGGCGACAGGGGTCTTCGGCTACACCTTC.

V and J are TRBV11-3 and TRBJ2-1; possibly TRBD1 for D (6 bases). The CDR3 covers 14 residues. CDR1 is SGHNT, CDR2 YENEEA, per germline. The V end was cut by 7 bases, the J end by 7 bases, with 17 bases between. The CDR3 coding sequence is TGTGCCAGCACCTCCCGGGACACGGGAAATGAGCAGTTCTTC. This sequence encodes CASTSRDTGNEQFF.

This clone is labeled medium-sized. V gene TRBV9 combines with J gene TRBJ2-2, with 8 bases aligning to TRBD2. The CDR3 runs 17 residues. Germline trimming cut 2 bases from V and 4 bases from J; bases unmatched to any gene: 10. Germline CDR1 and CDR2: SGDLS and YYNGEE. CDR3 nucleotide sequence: TGTGCCAGCAGCGTCAGGCGGGAGGCCGTATCCACCGGGGAGCTGTTTTTT. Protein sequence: CASSVRREAVSTGELFF. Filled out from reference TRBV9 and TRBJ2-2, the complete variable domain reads DSGVTQTPKHLITATGQRVTLRCSPRSGDLSVYWYQQSLDQGLQFLIQYYNGEERAKGNILERFSAQQFPDLHSELNLSSLELGDSALYFCASSVRREAVSTGELFFGEGSRLTVL.

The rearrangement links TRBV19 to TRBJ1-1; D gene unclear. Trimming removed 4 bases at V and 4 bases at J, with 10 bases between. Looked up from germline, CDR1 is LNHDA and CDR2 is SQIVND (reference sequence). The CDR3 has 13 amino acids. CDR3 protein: CASSTLGITEAFF. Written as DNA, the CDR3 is TGTGCCAGTAGTACACTCGGGATCACTGAAGCTTTCTTT.

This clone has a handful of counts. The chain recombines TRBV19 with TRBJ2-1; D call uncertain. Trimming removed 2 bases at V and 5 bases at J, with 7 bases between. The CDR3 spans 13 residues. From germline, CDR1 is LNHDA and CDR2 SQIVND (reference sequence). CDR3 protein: CASSIRHHNEQFF. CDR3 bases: TGTGCCAGTAGTATAAGACACCACAATGAGCAGTTCTTC.

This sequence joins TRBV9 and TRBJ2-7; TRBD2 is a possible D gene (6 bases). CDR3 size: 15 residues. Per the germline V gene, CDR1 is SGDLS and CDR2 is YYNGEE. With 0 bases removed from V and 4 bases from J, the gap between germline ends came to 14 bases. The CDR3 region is CASSVDVGSGYEQYF. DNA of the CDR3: TGTGCCAGCAGCGTAGACGTCGGGAGCGGGTACGAGCAGTACTTC.

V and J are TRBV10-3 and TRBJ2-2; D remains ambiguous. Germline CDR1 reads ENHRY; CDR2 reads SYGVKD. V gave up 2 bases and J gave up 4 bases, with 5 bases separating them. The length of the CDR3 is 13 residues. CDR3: CAISESVTGELFF. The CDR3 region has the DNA TGTGCCATCAGTGAGAGTGTCACCGGGGAGCTGTTTTTT.

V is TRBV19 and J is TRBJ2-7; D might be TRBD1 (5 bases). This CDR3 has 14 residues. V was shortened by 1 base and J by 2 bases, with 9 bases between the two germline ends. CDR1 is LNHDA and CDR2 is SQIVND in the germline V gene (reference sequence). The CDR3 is CASSIAGFTYEQYF. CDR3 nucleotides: TGTGCCAGTAGTATAGCAGGGTTCACCTACGAGCAGTACTTC.

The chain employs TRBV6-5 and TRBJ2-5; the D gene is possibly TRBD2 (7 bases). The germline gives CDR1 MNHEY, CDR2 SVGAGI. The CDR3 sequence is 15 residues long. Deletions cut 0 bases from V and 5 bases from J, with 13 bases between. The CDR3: CASSYSGTGGETQYF. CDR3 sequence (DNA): TGTGCCAGCAGTTACTCCGGGACGGGGGGCGAGACCCAGTACTTC.

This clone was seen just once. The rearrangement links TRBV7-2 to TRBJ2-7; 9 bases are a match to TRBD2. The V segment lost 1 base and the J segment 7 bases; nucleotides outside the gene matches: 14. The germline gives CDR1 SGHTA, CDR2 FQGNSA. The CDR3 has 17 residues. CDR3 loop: CASSLEFWREGRGEQYF. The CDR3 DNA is TGTGCCAGCAGCTTAGAATTCTGGCGGGAGGGCCGGGGTGAGCAGTACTTC.

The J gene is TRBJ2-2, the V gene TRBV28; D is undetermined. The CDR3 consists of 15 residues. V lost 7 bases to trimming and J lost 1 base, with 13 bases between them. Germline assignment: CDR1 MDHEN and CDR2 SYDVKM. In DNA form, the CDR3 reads TGTGCCAGCACCCCTGGTTGGGAGAACACCGGGGAGCTGTTTTTT. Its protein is CASTPGWENTGELFF.

The DNA for the CDR3 is TGTGCCAGCAGCGCGAGGACAGCCTACGAGCAGTACTTC. Amino acids: CASSARTAYEQYF. The V and J genes are TRBV7-6 and TRBJ2-7; tentative D call: TRBD1 (6 bases). The germline gives CDR1 SGHVS, CDR2 FNYEAQ. The length of the CDR3 is 13 residues. Trimming removed 5 bases from V and 2 bases from J, with 10 bases in between. Full variable domain (missing parts from reference TRBV7-6 and TRBJ2-7): GAGVSQSPRYKVTKRGQDVALRCDPISGHVSLYWYRQALGQGPEFLTYFNYEAQQDKSGLPNDRFSAERPEGSISTLTIQRTEQRDSAMYRCASSARTAYEQYFGPGTRLTVT.

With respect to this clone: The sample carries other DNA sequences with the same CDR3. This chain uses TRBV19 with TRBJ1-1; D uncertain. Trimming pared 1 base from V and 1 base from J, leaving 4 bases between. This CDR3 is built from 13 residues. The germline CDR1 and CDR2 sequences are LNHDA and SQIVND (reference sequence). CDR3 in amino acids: CASSIGGNTEAFF. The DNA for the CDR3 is TGTGCCAGTAGTATAGGAGGGAACACTGAAGCTTTCTTT.

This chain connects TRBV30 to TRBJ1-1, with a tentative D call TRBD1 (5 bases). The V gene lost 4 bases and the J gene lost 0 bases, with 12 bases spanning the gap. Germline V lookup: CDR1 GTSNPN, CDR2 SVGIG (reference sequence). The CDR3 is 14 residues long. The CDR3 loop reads CAWIPGHLNTEAFF. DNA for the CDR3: TGTGCCTGGATCCCAGGGCATCTGAACACTGAAGCTTTCTTT.

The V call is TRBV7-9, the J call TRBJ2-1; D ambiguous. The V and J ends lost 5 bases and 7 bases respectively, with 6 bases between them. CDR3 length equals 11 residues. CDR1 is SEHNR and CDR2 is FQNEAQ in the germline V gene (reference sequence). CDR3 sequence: CASSPGNEQFF. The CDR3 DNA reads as TGTGCCAGCAGCCCCGGGAATGAGCAGTTCTTC.

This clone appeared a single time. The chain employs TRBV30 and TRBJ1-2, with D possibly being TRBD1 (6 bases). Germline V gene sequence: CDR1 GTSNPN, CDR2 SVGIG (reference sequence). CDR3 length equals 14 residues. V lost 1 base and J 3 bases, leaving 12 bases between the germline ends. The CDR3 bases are TGTGCCTGGAGTGAGGGGGGCCGATACTATGGCTACACCTTC. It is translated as CAWSEGGRYYGYTF.

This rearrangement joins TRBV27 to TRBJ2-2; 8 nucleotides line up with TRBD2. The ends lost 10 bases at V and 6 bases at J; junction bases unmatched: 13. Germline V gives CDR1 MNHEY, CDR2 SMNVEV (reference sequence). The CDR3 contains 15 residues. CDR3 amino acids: CATRTFSGLAGELFF. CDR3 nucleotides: TGTGCCACCCGAACCTTTTCGGGACTAGCCGGGGAGCTGTTTTTT.

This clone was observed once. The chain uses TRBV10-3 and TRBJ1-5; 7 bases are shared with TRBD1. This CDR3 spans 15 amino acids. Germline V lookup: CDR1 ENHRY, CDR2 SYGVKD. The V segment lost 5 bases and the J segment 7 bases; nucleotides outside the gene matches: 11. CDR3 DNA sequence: TGTGCCATCAGTCTCTCGACAGGGTTGGGGCAGCCCCAGCATTTT. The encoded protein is CAISLSTGLGQPQHF.